The 17 T cell receptor beta chains presented below share a single source sample, sequenced in a study of CD8+ T cells in alopecia areata. cDNA reverse transcribed from extracted RNA served as the sequencing template. The assay was immunoSEQ multiplex PCR, and TCRdb's table has in-frame clones only and misses some. The sample has 55,000 to 70,000 clones, 40% to 50% seen once. The starting material was CD8+ T cells sorted from blood, obtained at week 0. The receptor set was obtained from a human donor with alopecia areata.

This clone was detected a few times. The V gene is TRBV6-5, the J gene TRBJ2-5; unclear D gene. The CDR3 covers 14 residues. Germline CDR1 reads MNHEY; CDR2 reads SVGAGI. Trimming left V 5 bases short and J 0 bases short, with 10 bases between. The CDR3: CASSSTPYQETQYF. The CDR3 DNA reads TGTGCCAGCAGTAGTACTCCGTACCAAGAGACCCAGTACTTC.

This clone was recorded a few times. The gene calls are TRBV18 and TRBJ1-1, with TRBD1 identical over 11 bases. J lost 1 base, V lost 3 bases, and 7 bases had no gene match. Germline lookup yields CDR1 KGHSH and CDR2 LQKENI. This CDR3 region has 17 residues. CDR3 loop: CASSPRGQGASNTEAFF. CDR3 nucleotide sequence: TGTGCCAGCTCACCCCGCGGACAGGGGGCTTCGAACACTGAAGCTTTCTTT.

This clone was seen only a few times. The gene calls are TRBV11-2 and TRBJ2-3; D is perhaps TRBD1 (6 bases). Germline V lookup: CDR1 SGHAT, CDR2 FQNNGV. V lost 0 bases, J lost 5 bases, and 12 bases lay in between. CDR3 size: 15 residues. The CDR3 DNA follows: TGTGCCAGCAGCTTAGATCAGGGACACGTAGATACGCAGTATTTT. This gives the protein CASSLDQGHVDTQYF.

J is TRBJ2-7 and V is TRBV29-1; 11 bases agree with TRBD1. The germline CDR1 and CDR2 sequences are SQVTM and ANQGSEA. This CDR3 has 15 amino acids. Germline trimming cut 5 bases from V and 2 bases from J; bases unmatched to any gene: 8. The CDR3 protein is CSVYPGTGGTYEQYF. CDR3 in DNA: TGCAGCGTTTACCCCGGGACAGGGGGGACCTACGAGCAGTACTTC.

V gene TRBV5-1 combines with J gene TRBJ2-5; 10 bases agree with TRBD2. From germline, CDR1 is SGHRS and CDR2 YFSETQ. Trimming at V came to 3 bases and at J to 2 bases, leaving 10 bases not matched to a gene. The CDR3 loop spans 17 amino acids. CDR3 amino acids: CASSWGIVTSGQETQYF. The CDR3, as DNA: TGCGCCAGCAGCTGGGGGATCGTGACTAGCGGGCAAGAGACCCAGTACTTC.

The rearrangement joins TRBV6-6 to TRBJ2-3; D might be TRBD1 (5 bases). V was trimmed by 7 bases and J by 6 bases, leaving 11 bases between them. The CDR3 sequence is 12 residues long. The V gene's germline CDR1 is MNHNY and CDR2 SVGAGI (reference sequence). In nucleotides, the CDR3 is TGTGCCAGCACCTCACACAGGGATACGCAGTATTTT. This encodes CASTSHRDTQYF.

This clone has only a few counts. This rearrangement joins TRBV30 to TRBJ2-3; possible D gene TRBD1, 6 bases. V was shortened by 5 bases and J by 5 bases, with 17 bases between the two germline ends. CDR3 size: 14 residues. CDR1 GTSNPN and CDR2 SVGIG come from the germline V gene (reference sequence). CDR3 protein: CAWSGHLGVDTQYF. The CDR3 DNA sequence: TGTGCCTGGTCGGGACATTTGGGGGTAGATACGCAGTATTTT. Using reference TRBV30 and TRBJ2-3 for the parts outside the CDR3, the full variable domain is SQTIHQWPATLVQPVGSPLSLECTVEGTSNPNLYWYRQAAGRGLQLLFYSVGIGQISSEVPQNLSASRPQDRQFILSSKKLLLSDSGFYLCAWSGHLGVDTQYFGPGTRLTVL.

In this sample, this clone turned up a few times. CDR3 bases: TGTGCCAGCAGTGGGACAGTCAGGCAGCAGTACTTC. Its protein is CASSGTVRQQYF. V usage is TRBV6-4 and J usage is TRBJ2-7, with D maybe TRBD1 (6 bases). The germline CDR1 and CDR2 sequences are MRHNA and SNTAGT. The CDR3 is made up of 12 amino acids. V lost 4 bases to trimming and J lost 8 bases, with 12 bases between them.

CDR3 in amino acids: CSVLGQKYEQYF. The CDR3 DNA reads as TGCAGCGTTTTAGGACAGAAGTACGAGCAGTACTTC. This chain connects TRBV29-1 to TRBJ2-5; weak D call: TRBD1 (6 bases). The J call is in doubt because the DNA end fits TRBJ2-7 better. Germline values: CDR1 SQVTM, CDR2 ANQGSEA. CDR3 size: 12 residues.

This clone was seen repeatedly, ten times or more. This chain joins TRBV27 and TRBJ2-1, with 8 positions matching TRBD1. Losses at the gene ends were 3 bases for V and 8 bases for J; bases not matched to a gene: 9. This CDR3 is 15 amino acids long. In germline, CDR1 is MNHEY, CDR2 SMNVEV (reference sequence). The CDR3 region has the DNA TGTGCCAGCAGTTTCGGGGCGACAGGGGTTGATGAGCAGTTCTTC. Amino acid sequence: CASSFGATGVDEQFF.

V gene TRBV4-1 combines with J gene TRBJ2-7; D call uncertain. The germline V gene has CDR1 MGHRA and CDR2 YSYEKL. The CDR3 covers 13 residues. V lost 1 base to trimming and J lost 6 bases, with 10 bases between them. The CDR3 nucleotides are TGCGCCAGCAGCCAAGGCAGCCTCTCCGAGCAGTACTTC. As protein: CASSQGSLSEQYF.

This clone is termed medium-sized. The chain joins TRBV5-1 to TRBJ2-7; D could derive from TRBD1 or TRBD2 (6 bases each). This CDR3 comprises 16 residues. Trimming removed 1 base at V and 6 bases at J, with 20 bases between. In germline, CDR1 is SGHRS, CDR2 YFSETQ. The CDR3: CASSLLGGARRAEQYF. CDR3 in DNA: TGCGCCAGCAGCTTGCTCGGGGGCGCCCGGAGGGCCGAGCAGTACTTC.

This chain connects TRBV29-1 to TRBJ2-7; 8 nucleotides line up with TRBD2. This CDR3 comprises 13 residues. Per germline, CDR1 SQVTM and CDR2 ANQGSEA. Germline trimming cut 2 bases from V and 6 bases from J; bases unmatched to any gene: 6. CDR3 sequence: CSVELGLAPEQYF. For the CDR3, the DNA is TGCAGCGTTGAACTTGGACTAGCACCCGAGCAGTACTTC.

This clone was detected only a few times. A read error may explain this, as a much larger clone is one base away. For the CDR3, the DNA is TGTGCCAGCAGCTTGGAGTACAATGAGCAGTTCTTC. It is translated as CASSLEYNEQFF. The J gene is TRBJ2-1, the V gene TRBV5-4; no definite D call. The CDR3 has 12 amino acids. CDR1 and CDR2 from the germline V gene are SGHNT and YYREEE (reference sequence). V was trimmed by 0 bases and J by 4 bases, leaving 2 bases between them.

The chain combines TRBV19 with TRBJ2-1, with D perhaps TRBD1 (6 bases). Trimming removed 5 bases from V and 5 bases from J, with 13 bases in between. This CDR3 is 14 amino acids long. Germline CDR1 reads LNHDA; CDR2 reads SQIVND (reference sequence). The DNA of the CDR3 is TGTGCCAGTAGTGGAACAGGGTTTAACAATGAGCAGTTCTTC. Protein sequence: CASSGTGFNNEQFF.

The table lists this clone with many counts. The V and J genes are TRBV25-1 and TRBJ1-2; D possibly corresponds to TRBD1 (6 bases). Trimming removed 6 bases at V and 6 bases at J, with 14 bases between. CDR1 and CDR2 from the germline V gene are MGHDK and SYGVNS. This CDR3 contains 13 residues. CDR3 sequence reads: CASRVGAGDGYTF. The CDR3 DNA follows: TGTGCCAGCAGGGTTGGGGCAGGGGATGGCTACACCTTC.

This clone was detected a few times. J is TRBJ2-1 and V is TRBV19; no clear D. Looked up from germline, CDR1 is LNHDA and CDR2 is SQIVND (reference sequence). Trimming shortened V by 8 bases and J by 2 bases, and 7 bases separated the two germline ends. This CDR3 has 12 amino acids. For the CDR3, the DNA is TGTGCCAGTGGGATTCCCTACAATGAGCAGTTCTTC. Translating gives CASGIPYNEQFF.